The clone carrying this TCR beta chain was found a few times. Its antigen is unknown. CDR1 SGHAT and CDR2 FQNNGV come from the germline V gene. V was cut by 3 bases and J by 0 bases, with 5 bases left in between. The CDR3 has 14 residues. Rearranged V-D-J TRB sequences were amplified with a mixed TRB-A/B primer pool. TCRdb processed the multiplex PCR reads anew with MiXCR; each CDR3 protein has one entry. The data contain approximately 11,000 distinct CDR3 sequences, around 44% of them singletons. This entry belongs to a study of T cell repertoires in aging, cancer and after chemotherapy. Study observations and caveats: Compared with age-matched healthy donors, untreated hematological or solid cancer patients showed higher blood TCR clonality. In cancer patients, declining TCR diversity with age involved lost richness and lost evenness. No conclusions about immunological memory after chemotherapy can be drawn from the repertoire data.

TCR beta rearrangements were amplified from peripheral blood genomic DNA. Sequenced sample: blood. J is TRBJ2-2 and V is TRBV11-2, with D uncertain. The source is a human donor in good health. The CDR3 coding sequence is TGTGCCAGCAGCTTGAGCGCGAACACCGGGGAGCTGTTTTTT. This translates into CASSLSANTGELFF. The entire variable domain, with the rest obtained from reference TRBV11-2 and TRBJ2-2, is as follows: EAGVAQSPRYKIIEKRQSVAFWCNPISGHATLYWYQQILGQGPKLLIQFQNNGVVDDSQLPKDRFSAERLKGVDSTLKIQPAKLEDSAVYLCASSLSANTGELFFGEGSRLTVL.